The 6 T cell receptor beta chains listed next were all sequenced from one sample in a study of blood T cell repertoires in COVID-19 (dated by TCRdb to the early 2020s). The library was prepared using the immunoSEQ multiplex PCR assay. The table comes from immuneACCESS by way of TCRdb, which keeps in-frame sequences with V and J called. Part of the clones is missing from these tables; in studies checked, under half for an unresolved V gene and the rest for unknown reasons. The table for this sample lists 250,000 to 300,000 clones; more than 75% of them were counted only once. Over 2% of the sample goes to the ten largest clones. Sequencing input: PBMCs or T cells enriched from blood (not recorded which). These receptors originate from a woman between 40 and 55 years old with acute COVID-19.

The chain links TRBV3-1 (or the pseudogene TRBV3-2) to TRBJ1-4; D not certain. The CDR3 loop spans 12 amino acids. With 2 bases removed from V and 8 bases from J, the gap between germline ends came to 6 bases. CDR1 and CDR2 (germline): LGHDT, YNNKEL (reference sequence). In nucleotides, the CDR3 is TGTGCCAGCAGCCAACAATCAGAAAAACTGTTTTTT. Amino acids: CASSQQSEKLFF.

This chain links TRBV5-5 with TRBJ1-2; maybe TRBD1 (6 bases). V was cut by 4 bases and J by 5 bases, with 12 bases left in between. CDR1 is SGHKS, CDR2 YYEKEE, per germline (reference sequence). The CDR3 loop spans 13 amino acids. The CDR3 sequence is CASSIGQRYGYTF. For the CDR3, the DNA is TGTGCCAGCAGCATCGGACAGCGGTATGGCTACACCTTC. The entire variable domain, with the rest obtained from reference TRBV5-5 and TRBJ1-2, is as follows: DAGVTQSPTHLIKTRGQQVTLRCSPISGHKSVSWYQQVLGQGPQFIFQYYEKEERGRGNFPDRFSARQFPNYSSELNVNALLLGDSALYLCASSIGQRYGYTFGSGTRLTVV.

The chain has TRBV18 and TRBJ1-2; D is possibly TRBD1 (6 bases). The CDR3 totals 15 residues. Trimming took 0 bases from V and 4 from J, leaving 12 bases between them. CDR1 and CDR2 (germline): KGHSH, LQKENI. This CDR3 is CASSPPRTEVYGYTF. Written as DNA, the CDR3 is TGTGCCAGCTCACCACCGCGGACAGAAGTCTATGGCTACACCTTC.

The V and J genes are TRBV6-6 and TRBJ2-1, with a weak D call TRBD1 (6 bases). Trimming took off 0 bases at V and 8 bases at J, with 11 bases between the two ends. The CDR3 runs 14 residues. Germline lookup yields CDR1 MNHNY and CDR2 SVGAGI (reference sequence). This chain's CDR3 is CASSYSKWTDEQFF. The CDR3, as DNA: TGTGCCAGCAGTTACTCGAAGTGGACAGATGAGCAGTTCTTC.

The chain joins TRBV5-6 to TRBJ2-1; no clear D. The germline V and J ends were trimmed by 5 bases and 7 bases, with 10 bases remaining between them. Germline V lookup: CDR1 SGHDT, CDR2 YYEEEE. This CDR3 region has 12 residues. CDR3 DNA sequence: TGTGCCAGCAGGGTTTTTCAGAATGAGCAGTTCTTC. Amino acids: CASRVFQNEQFF.

The chain has TRBV28 and TRBJ1-2, with 7 bases aligning to TRBD1. V trimming: 3 bases; J trimming: 7 bases; junction bases outside the gene matches: 8. Germline loops: CDR1 MDHEN, CDR2 SYDVKM. CDR3 size: 14 residues. The CDR3 sequence is CASSLLQTGFGYTF. CDR3 nucleotides: TGTGCCAGCAGTTTGCTACAGACAGGGTTTGGCTACACCTTC.